Below are 15 T cell receptor beta chains sequenced from a single sample in a study of metastatic and nonmetastatic thyroid tumors. TCRdb ran MiXCR on the PCR reads. The table has roughly 30,000 clones, 15% to 20% seen once; the top ten hold about 10%. No treatment of any kind had been given to any patient before thyroid surgery. Sample: blood. These receptors all come from a female donor with papillary thyroid cancer or a benign thyroid nodule (not recorded which). Some clones in this sample may be carry-over from other donors' samples.

Points on this clone: The junction departs from the called germline gene at one end, perhaps through a read error. The chain is built from TRBV5-4 and TRBJ1-4; 7 bases are shared with TRBD1. The CDR3 consists of 16 residues. Germline V lookup: CDR1 SGHNT, CDR2 YYREEE (reference sequence). The CDR3 spells CVSSWGPGQMNEKLFF. The CDR3 DNA reads TGTGTCAGCAGCTGGGGGCCGGGACAGATGAATGAAAAACTGTTTTTT.

This clone appeared once. A much larger clonotype is one base distant, so this may be a read error. This rearrangement joins TRBV11-2 to TRBJ2-1; 7 bases agree with TRBD1. This CDR3 region has 17 residues. The V and J ends lost 4 bases and 5 bases, in that order; junction bases with no gene match: 14. The germline V gene has CDR1 SGHAT and CDR2 FQNNGV. The CDR3 region has the DNA TGTGCCAGCAGCTGGCGTGGGAAGGGGGCTCTCGACAATGAGCAGTTCTTC. Translation gives CASSWRGKGALDNEQFF. Full variable domain (remainder filled in from reference TRBV11-2 and TRBJ2-1): EAGVAQSPRYKIIEKRQSVAFWCNPISGHATLYWYQQILGQGPKLLIQFQNNGVVDDSQLPKDRFSAERLKGVDSTLKIQPAKLEDSAVYLCASSWRGKGALDNEQFFGPGTRLTVL.

In this sample, this clone turned up many times. This may come from a read error, since a much larger clone is one base off. The CDR3 DNA sequence: TGTGCCAGCAGGAACCGGGCCCTACACGCTGAAGCTTTCTTT. It yields the protein CASRNRALHAEAFF. The chain recombines TRBV12-3 or TRBV12-4 with TRBJ1-1; D remains unclear. This CDR3 is built from 14 residues. V was trimmed by 6 bases and J by 6 bases, leaving 17 bases between them.

This clone came up a few times. The CDR3 does not close with the conserved phenylalanine or tryptophan, likely indicating a read error. The CDR3 DNA reads TGCAGCGTTGGGCAACAGGATTACAATGAGCAGTTCCTC. Protein product: CSVGQQDYNEQFL. The V and J genes are TRBV29-1 and TRBJ2-1; D is perhaps TRBD1 (5 bases). This CDR3 contains 13 residues. Germline V gene sequence: CDR1 SQVTM, CDR2 ANQGSEA. The V and J ends lost 4 bases and 4 bases respectively, with 11 bases between them.

This clone showed up just a few times. V is TRBV6-1 and J is TRBJ1-2; D not certain. Germline lookup yields CDR1 MNHNS and CDR2 SASEGT. The CDR3 totals 14 residues. V was pared by 6 bases and J by 3 bases, with 14 bases between. CDR3 sequence: CASSSTPGHYGYTF. CDR3 DNA: TGTGCCAGCAGCTCAACCCCCGGGCACTATGGCTACACCTTC.

Written as DNA, the CDR3 is TGTGCCAGCAGCCAGGGAATTGAAGCTTTCTTT. This sequence encodes CASSQGIEAFF. This rearrangement joins TRBV12-3 or TRBV12-4 to TRBJ1-1; TRBD1 might be the D (5 bases). The CDR3 loop spans 11 amino acids. The V end was cut by 6 bases, the J end by 7 bases, with 9 bases between.

The sample holds many counts of this clone. The chain links TRBV27 to TRBJ1-2; possibly TRBD1 for D (6 bases). The germline CDR1 and CDR2 sequences are MNHEY and SMNVEV (reference sequence). This CDR3 comprises 17 residues. V gave up 2 bases and J gave up 0 bases, with 16 bases separating them. Here the CDR3 DNA reads TGTGCCAGCAGTTTACGAATTTCAGGGGTCGCTAACTATGGCTACACCTTC. Translating it yields CASSLRISGVANYGYTF.

In this sample, this clone turned up many times. The CDR3, as DNA: TGTGCCAGCAGCCAAGTTGGGTTTGGGGCAAGCTCCTACAATGAGCAGTTCTTC. Translating gives CASSQVGFGASSYNEQFF. The genes are TRBV3-1 and TRBJ2-1; TRBD1 is a possible D gene (5 bases). The germline CDR1 and CDR2 sequences are LGHDT and YNNKEL (reference sequence). With 1 base removed from V and 0 bases from J, the gap between germline ends came to 16 bases. The CDR3 has 18 residues.

This clone was seen ten or more times. V is TRBV5-5 and J is TRBJ2-7, with 8 bases lining up with TRBD1. Germline values: CDR1 SGHKS, CDR2 YYEKEE (reference sequence). V was clipped by 4 bases and J by 2 bases; unmatched bases: 8. The CDR3 spans 15 residues. In DNA, the CDR3 is TGTGCCAGCAGCCTGGGACAGGCAGTCACCTACGAGCAGTACTTC. Amino acids: CASSLGQAVTYEQYF. Complete variable domain (other parts from reference TRBV5-5 and TRBJ2-7): DAGVTQSPTHLIKTRGQQVTLRCSPISGHKSVSWYQQVLGQGPQFIFQYYEKEERGRGNFPDRFSARQFPNYSSELNVNALLLGDSALYLCASSLGQAVTYEQYFGPGTRLTVT.

V and J are TRBV15 and TRBJ2-2; D remains ambiguous. CDR1 LNHNV and CDR2 YYDKDF come from the germline V gene (reference sequence). Between the trimmed V and J ends, which lost 5 bases and 2 bases, there was a span of 9 bases. The CDR3 extends over 14 amino acids. CDR3 nucleotide sequence: TGTGCCACCAGCGTGCTATCTAACACCGGGGAGCTGTTTTTT. As protein: CATSVLSNTGELFF. The full variable domain, its missing parts supplied by reference TRBV15 and TRBJ2-2, is DAMVIQNPRYQVTQFGKPVTLSCSQTLNHNVMYWYQQKSSQAPKLLFHYYDKDFNNEADTPDNFQSRRPNTSFCFLDIRSPGLGDTAMYLCATSVLSNTGELFFGEGSRLTVL.

The rearrangement uses TRBV11-2 and TRBJ2-3; D call uncertain. Germline V gene lookup returns CDR1 SGHAT and CDR2 FQNNGV. The V end lost 0 bases, the J end lost 10 bases, and 2 bases lay between the germline ends. This CDR3 contains 10 residues. Written as DNA, the CDR3 is TGTGCCAGCAGCTTAGACGCGCAGTATTTT. The encoded protein is CASSLDAQYF.

About this clone itself: Since no conserved phenylalanine or tryptophan closes the CDR3, a read error is the likely cause. The rearrangement joins TRBV3-1 to TRBJ2-1; D remains ambiguous. CDR3 length: 13 amino acids. Germline-derived CDR1 and CDR2 are LGHDT and YNNKEL (reference sequence). Deletions cut 2 bases from V and 8 bases from J, with 10 bases between. The CDR3: CASSQRWQDEQFL. The DNA of the CDR3 is TGTGCCAGCAGCCAACGGTGGCAGGATGAGCAGTTCCTC.

This clone was observed at least ten times. The chain joins TRBV7-9 to TRBJ1-2; possibly TRBD1 for D (5 bases). Germline V gene sequence: CDR1 SEHNR, CDR2 FQNEAQ (reference sequence). CDR3 length: 12 amino acids. V dropped 1 base and J dropped 7 bases, with 7 bases sitting between them. CDR3 sequence (DNA): TGTGCCAGCAGCTTAGGACAGTCTGGCTACACCTTC. Translated, it gives CASSLGQSGYTF.

The chain joins TRBV18 to TRBJ2-7; a possible D gene is TRBD2 (5 bases). The CDR3 is 12 amino acids. V dropped 6 bases and J dropped 7 bases, with 13 bases sitting between them. Germline values: CDR1 KGHSH, CDR2 LQKENI. The CDR3 sequence: CASSPDSKEQYF. CDR3 nucleotide sequence: TGTGCCAGCTCGCCGGACTCCAAGGAGCAGTACTTC. Drawing the rest from reference TRBV18 and TRBJ2-7, the complete variable domain is NAGVMQNPRHLVRRRGQEARLRCSPMKGHSHVYWYRQLPEEGLKFMVYLQKENIIDESGMPKERFSAEFPKEGPSILRIQQVVRGDSAAYFCASSPDSKEQYFGPGTRLTVT.

This clone appeared many times. The same CDR3 can be traced to other DNA sequences in this sample. The gene calls are TRBV20-1 and TRBJ2-7; perhaps TRBD2 as D (6 bases). CDR1 and CDR2 (germline): DFQATT, SNEGSKA (reference sequence). Trimming cost V 6 bases and J 3 bases, with 9 bases left between them. The CDR3 runs 11 residues. The CDR3 sequence is CSAGTGYEQYF. In DNA, the CDR3 is TGCAGTGCAGGGACTGGCTACGAGCAGTACTTC.